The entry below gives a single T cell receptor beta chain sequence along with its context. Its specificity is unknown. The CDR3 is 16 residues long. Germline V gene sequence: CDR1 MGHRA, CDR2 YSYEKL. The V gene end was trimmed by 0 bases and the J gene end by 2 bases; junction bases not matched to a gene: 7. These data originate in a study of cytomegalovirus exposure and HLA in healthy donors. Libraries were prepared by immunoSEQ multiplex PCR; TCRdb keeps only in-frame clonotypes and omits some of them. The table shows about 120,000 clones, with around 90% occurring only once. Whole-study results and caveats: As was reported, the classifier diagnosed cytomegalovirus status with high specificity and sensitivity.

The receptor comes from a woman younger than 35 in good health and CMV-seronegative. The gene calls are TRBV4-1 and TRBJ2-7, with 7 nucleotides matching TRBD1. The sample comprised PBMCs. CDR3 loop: CASSQDSPDRAYEQYF. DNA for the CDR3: TGCGCCAGCAGCCAAGATAGTCCCGACAGGGCCTACGAGCAGTACTTC.